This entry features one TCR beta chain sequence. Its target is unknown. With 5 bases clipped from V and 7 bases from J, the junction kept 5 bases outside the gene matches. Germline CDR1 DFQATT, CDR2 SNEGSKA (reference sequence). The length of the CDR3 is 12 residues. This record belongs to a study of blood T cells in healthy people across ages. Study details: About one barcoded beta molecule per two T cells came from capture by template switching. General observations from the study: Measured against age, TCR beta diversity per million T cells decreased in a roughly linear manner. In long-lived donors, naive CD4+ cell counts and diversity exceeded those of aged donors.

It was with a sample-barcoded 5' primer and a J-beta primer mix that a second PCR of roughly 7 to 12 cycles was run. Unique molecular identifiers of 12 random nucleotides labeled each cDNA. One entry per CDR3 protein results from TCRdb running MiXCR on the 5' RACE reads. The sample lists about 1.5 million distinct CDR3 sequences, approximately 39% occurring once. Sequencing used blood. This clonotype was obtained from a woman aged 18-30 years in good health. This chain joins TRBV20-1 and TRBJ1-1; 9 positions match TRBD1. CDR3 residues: CSAGQGIGEAFF. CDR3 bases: TGCAGTGCTGGACAGGGGATCGGTGAAGCTTTCTTT.